The 9 T cell receptor beta chains below come from one sample, sequenced in a study of cytomegalovirus exposure and HLA in healthy donors. In the PCR, 60 Vbeta and 13 Jbeta primers were used. Sequencing was performed with immunoSEQ multiplex PCR; in TCRdb, only in-frame clones are kept and a portion is missing. The top ten clones hold roughly 0.8% of a sample with 150,000 to 200,000 clones, approximately 78% of them seen once. The source material was PBMCs. These receptors originate from a woman aged 18-29 years in good health and CMV-seronegative.

The chain employs TRBV13 and TRBJ1-1; D gene unclear. The CDR3 is made up of 16 amino acids. Trimming took 0 bases from V and 4 from J, leaving 15 bases between them. Germline assignment: CDR1 PRHDT and CDR2 FYEKMQ (reference sequence). The CDR3: CASSLGGREDPTEAFF. DNA for the CDR3: TGTGCCAGCAGCTTAGGCGGCCGGGAAGATCCCACTGAAGCTTTCTTT.

The chain carries TRBV13 and TRBJ1-1; 11 nucleotides line up with TRBD1. The CDR3 has 17 amino acids. The V and J ends lost 4 bases and 8 bases, in that order; junction bases with no gene match: 15. Germline V gene sequence: CDR1 PRHDT, CDR2 FYEKMQ (reference sequence). CDR3 loop: CASSSSGTGGTQEEAFF. DNA for the CDR3: TGTGCCAGCAGCTCATCCGGGACAGGGGGAACCCAAGAGGAAGCTTTCTTT. Supplemented by reference TRBV13 and TRBJ1-1, the full variable domain reads AAGVIQSPRHLIKEKRETATLKCYPIPRHDTVYWYQQGPGQDPQFLISFYEKMQSDKGSIPDRFSAQQFSDYHSELNMSSLELGDSALYFCASSSSGTGGTQEEAFFGQGTRLTVV.

This chain joins TRBV12-5 and TRBJ2-7; D gene unclear. This CDR3 region has 15 residues. Trimming removed 0 bases at V and 4 bases at J, with 13 bases between. The germline gives CDR1 LGHNT, CDR2 FRNRAP. CDR3 loop: CASGLVRNSIYEQYF. The CDR3 nucleotides are TGTGCTAGTGGTTTGGTACGGAACAGCATTTACGAGCAGTACTTC.

CDR3 sequence reads: CASSYSGTGRHEKLFF. Written as DNA, the CDR3 is TGTGCCAGCAGTTACTCCGGGACAGGGCGTCATGAAAAACTGTTTTTT. V gene TRBV6-5 combines with J gene TRBJ1-4; 9 bases agree with TRBD1. After removal of 0 bases from V and 6 bases from J, the junction contained 5 bases not matched to a gene. Germline CDR1 MNHEY, CDR2 SVGAGI. The CDR3 is 16 amino acids.

The V and J genes are TRBV25-1 and TRBJ2-1; D perhaps matches TRBD1 (6 bases). There are 17 residues in the CDR3. Germline CDR1 is MGHDK and CDR2 is SYGVNS. V gave up 1 base and J gave up 0 bases, with 13 bases separating them. As DNA, the CDR3 is TGTGCCAGCAGTGAATCGGGACATGTGAGCTCCTACAATGAGCAGTTCTTC. Translated: CASSESGHVSSYNEQFF.

This chain connects TRBV15 to TRBJ2-5, with D possibly TRBD1 on 6 matching bases. The V end was cut by 6 bases, the J end by 2 bases, with 19 bases between. This CDR3 region has 16 residues. Germline values: CDR1 LNHNV, CDR2 YYDKDF (reference sequence). CDR3 residues: CATRDGLQGRQETQYF. CDR3 nucleotide sequence: TGTGCCACCAGAGACGGATTACAGGGAAGGCAAGAGACCCAGTACTTC.

DNA of the CDR3: TGTGCCAGCAGTGAAAGAGGGGGCCAGGACTATGGCTACACCTTC. It specifies CASSERGGQDYGYTF. The chain couples TRBV2 to TRBJ1-2, with 7 bases lining up with TRBD1. The CDR3 spans 15 residues. After removal of 2 bases from V and 3 bases from J, the junction contained 6 bases not matched to a gene. Germline-derived CDR1 and CDR2 are SNHLY and FYNNEI.

The chain combines TRBV20-1 with TRBJ2-7; 7 nucleotides line up with TRBD1. Germline CDR1 is DFQATT and CDR2 is SNEGSKA (reference sequence). The CDR3 consists of 10 residues. The CDR3: CGTDTYEQYF. CDR3 coding DNA: TGCGGGACAGATACCTACGAGCAGTACTTC.

This chain joins TRBV15 and TRBJ1-5, with 9 bases that match TRBD1. The CDR3 covers 17 residues. CDR1 and CDR2 (germline): LNHNV, YYDKDF (reference sequence). With V trimmed by 0 bases and J by 1 base, 4 bases remained unmatched. CDR3 DNA: TGTGCCACCAGCAGAGATCCCGGGACAGGGAGCAATCAGCCCCAGCATTTT. As protein: CATSRDPGTGSNQPQHF. The variable domain in full, with the rest retrieved from reference TRBV15 and TRBJ1-5, is DAMVIQNPRYQVTQFGKPVTLSCSQTLNHNVMYWYQQKSSQAPKLLFHYYDKDFNNEADTPDNFQSRRPNTSFCFLDIRSPGLGDTAMYLCATSRDPGTGSNQPQHFGDGTRLSIL.